The 20 T cell receptor beta chains below all came from one sample that was sequenced in a study of metastatic and nonmetastatic thyroid tumors. Patients were all untreated before their thyroid surgery. With MiXCR, TCRdb reprocessed the PCR reads. The table has under 20,000 clones, 25% to 35% seen once; the top ten hold under 30%. Sequencing input: tumor tissue. These receptors were obtained from a male donor with papillary thyroid cancer or a benign thyroid nodule (not recorded which). Some clones in this sample may be carry-over from other donors' samples.

This clone was detected a few times. The rearrangement uses TRBV6-5 and TRBJ2-7; tentatively, D is TRBD1 or TRBD2 (5 bases each). This CDR3 has 13 residues. V was clipped by 2 bases and J by 5 bases, with 10 bases between them. CDR1 is MNHEY and CDR2 is SVGAGI in the germline V gene. CDR3 bases: TGTGCCAGCAGTTACCGGGACGGGAACGAGCAGTACTTC. It translates to CASSYRDGNEQYF.

The chain recombines TRBV7-8 with TRBJ2-7; D is undetermined. The germline CDR1 and CDR2 sequences are SGHVS and FQNEAQ. The V and J ends lost 6 bases and 1 base respectively, with 19 bases between them. The CDR3 spans 16 residues. CDR3 in amino acids: CASSFDSGLESYEQYF. The CDR3 DNA is TGTGCCAGCAGTTTCGATTCGGGCTTGGAGTCCTACGAGCAGTACTTC.

The chain recombines TRBV24-1 with TRBJ2-2, with 9 bases that match TRBD2. Germline CDR1 KGHDR, CDR2 SFDVKD. The V segment lost 7 bases and the J segment 2 bases; nucleotides outside the gene matches: 10. The CDR3 totals 17 residues. The chain's CDR3 is CATSSPGTSRNTGELFF. In DNA, the CDR3 is TGTGCCACCAGCTCACCCGGGACTAGCAGAAACACCGGGGAGCTGTTTTTT.

This clone qualifies as medium-sized (0.01 to 0.1%). This rearrangement joins TRBV7-9 to TRBJ1-3; unclear D gene. CDR3 size: 15 residues. Germline assignment: CDR1 SEHNR and CDR2 FQNEAQ (reference sequence). Trimming removed 0 bases at V and 3 bases at J, with 9 bases between. The CDR3 region has the DNA TGTGCCAGCAGCTTAGCGCCTATAGGTGGAAACACCATATATTTT. Its translation: CASSLAPIGGNTIYF.

This chain links TRBV7-2 with TRBJ2-4, with D hard to call. Germline CDR1 reads SGHTA; CDR2 reads FQGNSA. Trimming left V 3 bases short and J 6 bases short, with 15 bases between. This CDR3 is 15 amino acids long. DNA of the CDR3: TGTGCCAGCAGCTTTATAGGGAACCCAGGAAACATTCAGTACTTC. This encodes CASSFIGNPGNIQYF.

The chain couples TRBV12-3 or TRBV12-4 to TRBJ2-7; D uncertain. Trimming took off 6 bases at V and 3 bases at J, with 24 bases between the two ends. The CDR3 totals 17 residues. The CDR3 region has the DNA TGTGCCAGCAGCCCTAGTCAGACAAAGGGAATGGGCTACGAGCAGTACTTC. It encodes CASSPSQTKGMGYEQYF.

The V gene is TRBV7-8, the J gene TRBJ2-1, with D maybe TRBD2 (6 bases). Germline V gene lookup returns CDR1 SGHVS and CDR2 FQNEAQ. CDR3 length: 14 amino acids. Trimming removed 8 bases at V and 7 bases at J, with 18 bases between. The CDR3 nucleotides read TGTGCCAGCGGTAATGGGGGAGGCCGAAATGAGCAGTTCTTC. Translating gives CASGNGGGRNEQFF.

This clone was counted once. The chain is built from TRBV9 and TRBJ2-5, with D maybe TRBD2 (6 bases). Germline-derived CDR1 and CDR2 are SGDLS and YYNGEE. CDR3 length equals 15 residues. Trimming left V 0 bases short and J 2 bases short, with 11 bases between. The chain's CDR3 is CASSVGEVWQETQYF. The CDR3 DNA sequence: TGTGCCAGCAGCGTAGGGGAGGTGTGGCAAGAGACCCAGTACTTC.

The V call is TRBV18, the J call TRBJ2-2, with 9 bases matching TRBD2. V dropped 2 bases and J dropped 5; count of bases not matched to a gene: 9. Germline V gene lookup returns CDR1 KGHSH and CDR2 LQKENI. CDR3 size: 17 residues. DNA of the CDR3: TGTGCCAGCTCACCAGCTCGGGTAGCGGGAGTTACCGGGGAGCTGTTTTTT. Amino acid sequence: CASSPARVAGVTGELFF.

With regard to this clone: Since the CDR3 does not end with the conserved phenylalanine or tryptophan, this likely comes from a read error. The chain combines TRBV3-1 with TRBJ2-7; D is unresolved. Trimming cost V 1 base and J 3 bases, with 7 bases left between them. The CDR3 is made up of 13 amino acids. In germline, CDR1 is LGHDT, CDR2 YNNKEL (reference sequence). The CDR3 region is CASSQGRLYEQYL. The CDR3, as DNA: TGTGCCAGCAGCCAAGGAAGACTCTACGAGCAGTACTTG.

For this clone: An end of the junction differs from the germline gene, which may be a read error. The chain has TRBV7-2 and TRBJ2-2, with unresolved D. Germline V gene sequence: CDR1 SGHTA, CDR2 FQGNSA. The CDR3 consists of 14 residues. CDR3 nucleotides: TGTGACAGCAGCTTAGAAGGGAACCCCGTGGAGCTGTTTTTT. Translated: CDSSLEGNPVELFF.

This clone has only a few counts. This chain connects TRBV24-1 to TRBJ2-3, with D maybe TRBD1 (6 bases). CDR1 is KGHDR and CDR2 is SFDVKD in the germline V gene. The CDR3 covers 15 residues. The ends were cut back, 3 bases at V and 3 bases at J, with 12 bases in the middle. CDR3 in DNA: TGTGCCACCAGTGATACAGGGATTTGGACAGATACGCAGTATTTT. Translated: CATSDTGIWTDTQYF.

This clone appeared many times. J is TRBJ2-1 and V is TRBV14; TRBD1 matches at 8 bases. Losses at the gene ends were 5 bases for V and 1 base for J; bases not matched to a gene: 4. The germline V gene encodes CDR1 SGHDN and CDR2 FVKESK. The CDR3 sequence is 15 residues long. The CDR3 loop is CASSIDRGSYNEQFF. Written as DNA, the CDR3 is TGTGCCAGCAGCATTGACAGGGGATCCTACAATGAGCAGTTCTTC.

This clone has only a few counts. The J gene is TRBJ1-6, the V gene TRBV30; D is possibly TRBD1 (5 bases). The CDR3 sequence is 14 residues long. V shed 4 bases and J shed 9 bases, with 16 bases lying between them. CDR1 GTSNPN and CDR2 SVGIG come from the germline V gene (reference sequence). CDR3 protein: CAWTLGAPGSPLHF. The DNA of the CDR3 is TGTGCCTGGACTTTAGGGGCCCCTGGTTCACCCCTCCACTTT.

The chain has TRBV3-1 and TRBJ2-2, with unresolved D. The CDR3 sequence is 13 residues long. Germline lookup yields CDR1 LGHDT and CDR2 YNNKEL (reference sequence). V lost 4 bases and J lost 1, with 4 bases in between. The DNA of the CDR3 is TGTGCCAGCAGCCGTTTGAACACCGGGGAGCTGTTTTTT. This codes for CASSRLNTGELFF.

There are many counts of this clone. The chain carries TRBV20-1 and TRBJ1-5, with 8 positions matching TRBD1. The CDR3 loop spans 15 amino acids. Germline V gives CDR1 DFQATT, CDR2 SNEGSKA (reference sequence). V lost 5 bases and J lost 0; bases outside the gene matches: 6. DNA for the CDR3: TGCAGTGCTGACAGGGGACGATATAGCAATCAGCCCCAGCATTTT. It translates to CSADRGRYSNQPQHF.

This clone is termed medium-sized (0.01 to 0.1%). Here the CDR3 reads CASSLADFYEQYF. The CDR3 bases are TGTGCCAGCAGTCTAGCGGACTTCTACGAGCAGTACTTC. The V call is TRBV2, the J call TRBJ2-7, with 7 nucleotides matching TRBD2. CDR3 length equals 13 residues. The germline CDR1 and CDR2 sequences are SNHLY and FYNNEI. The V segment lost 5 bases and the J segment 3 bases; nucleotides outside the gene matches: 4.

This clone was counted between two and nine times. The V and J genes are TRBV18 and TRBJ2-7; D is uncertain. The CDR3 runs to 13 residues. The ends were cut back, 4 bases at V and 2 bases at J, with 9 bases in the middle. Germline V CDR1 and CDR2: KGHSH, LQKENI. The CDR3 DNA reads TGTGCCAGCTCACTCATGGGGACCTACGAGCAGTACTTC. Protein sequence: CASSLMGTYEQYF.

This clone was recorded at least ten times. The chain recombines TRBV5-4 with TRBJ2-1, with 12 bases matching TRBD1. With 5 bases clipped from V and 8 bases from J, the junction kept 5 bases outside the gene matches. Germline lookup yields CDR1 SGHNT and CDR2 YYREEE (reference sequence). The length of the CDR3 is 14 residues. For the CDR3, the DNA is TGTGCCAGCAGACCCGGGACAGGGGGCTATGAGCAGTTCTTC. Translating it yields CASRPGTGGYEQFF.

This clone has just a few counts. The CDR3 sequence: CASSEESSGANVLTF. The CDR3 coding sequence is TGTGCCAGCAGTGAAGAGAGCTCTGGGGCCAACGTCCTGACTTTC. The gene calls are TRBV6-1 and TRBJ2-6; D gene unclear. The CDR3 has 15 residues. Trimming stripped 1 base from V and 0 bases from J, with 4 bases between. From germline, CDR1 is MNHNS and CDR2 SASEGT.